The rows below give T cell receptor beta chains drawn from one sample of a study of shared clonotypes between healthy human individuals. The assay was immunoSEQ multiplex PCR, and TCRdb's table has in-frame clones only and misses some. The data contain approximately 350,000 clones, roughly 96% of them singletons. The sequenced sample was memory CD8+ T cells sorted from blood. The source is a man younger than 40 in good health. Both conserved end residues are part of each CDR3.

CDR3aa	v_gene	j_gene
CASSRSSGSYNEQFF	TRBV18	TRBJ2-1
CASRYRAMDSPLHF	TRBV6-1	TRBJ1-6
CASSGGQGDGYTF	TRBV21-1	TRBJ1-2
CASSKDWTAKNIQYF	TRBV21-1	TRBJ2-4
CASSLGDNEQFF	TRBV5-6	TRBJ2-1
CASSDRNTEAFF	TRBV6-4	TRBJ1-1
CAISEQDRELFF	TRBV10-3	TRBJ2-2
CASSSGNPGLAYYEQYF	TRBV7-9	TRBJ2-7
CASSWREENNEQFF	TRBV10-1	TRBJ2-1
CASYRPGEKLFF	TRBV6-6	TRBJ1-4
CASSLLTGSYEQYF	TRBV7-2	TRBJ2-7
CANPFWGRAVDEQFF	TRBV5-1	TRBJ2-1
CASSYTGLMNTEAFF	TRBV6-5	TRBJ1-1
CASSIGTGGPLNQPQHF	TRBV19	TRBJ1-5
CASTLRGTGHTGELFF	TRBV7-6	TRBJ2-2
CASRERTTGGETQYF	TRBV2	TRBJ2-5
CASGLGFALHF	TRBV30	TRBJ1-6
CASKIDGSSYNEQFF	TRBV27	TRBJ2-1
CASSVRGSGVHGYTF	TRBV7-9	TRBJ1-2
CASSLPKHLREYEQYF	TRBV28	TRBJ2-7
CAIKGGTSTDTQYF	TRBV10-3	TRBJ2-3
CASSRFPGGNYEQYF	TRBV27	TRBJ2-7
CASSEPLAGGVGNEQFF	TRBV25-1	TRBJ2-1
CASSTGAYTDTQYF	TRBV7-9	TRBJ2-3
CASSLVPTSGTTGELFF	TRBV5-8	TRBJ2-2
CASSVYRTGGSYNEQFF	TRBV9	TRBJ2-1
CASSPRDTQYF	TRBV11-2	TRBJ2-3
CASSLSGRGREPQHF	TRBV27	TRBJ1-5
CASSRSSGLASQFF	TRBV11-2	TRBJ2-1
CASSEGGMKVGGYNEQFF	TRBV9	TRBJ2-1
CASSPGTSAYNEQFF	TRBV4-1	TRBJ2-1
CASRRAGGHVYYEQYF	TRBV10-2	TRBJ2-7
CASSLGPVSGELFF	TRBV4-1	TRBJ2-2
CTSSQADTRKVYNEQFF	TRBV1	TRBJ2-1
CASSLYTGVTGELFF	TRBV5-6	TRBJ2-2
CASSISGASTDTQYF	TRBV19	TRBJ2-3
CASEQGAGNTIYF	TRBV2	TRBJ1-3
CASSLIPSVATNEKLFF	TRBV11-2	TRBJ1-4
CASSLPYQGQDQETQYF	TRBV7-7	TRBJ2-5
CAISPFDRRYEQYF	TRBV10-3	TRBJ2-7
CASSVQGGSETQYF	TRBV6-1	TRBJ2-5
CAINPGSTYEQYF	TRBV10-3	TRBJ2-7
CAISEQGAGANVLTF	TRBV10-3	TRBJ2-6
CASSLTSRKEKLFF	TRBV11-2	TRBJ1-4
CASSLRVRALVETQYF	TRBV28	TRBJ2-5
CASSQSGLEQETQYF	TRBV6-7	TRBJ2-5